The next 5 T cell receptor beta chains were all read from a single sample in a study of neurological immune-mediated disorders. A single record per CDR3 protein comes from TCRdb applying MiXCR to the 5' RACE reads. The data show about 28,000 distinct CDR3 sequences, with 6.6% seen just once and roughly 9% held by the top ten. Sequenced input: PBMCs. Source of these receptors: a woman between 45 and 60 years old in good health.

This clonotype showed up many times. The chain couples TRBV5-1 to TRBJ1-1; D unclear. The V and J ends lost 5 bases and 1 base respectively, with 9 bases between them. Germline CDR1 is SGHRS and CDR2 is YFSETQ. The CDR3 sequence is 13 residues long. CDR3 in amino acids: CASSRMGNTEAFF. In DNA form, the CDR3 reads TGCGCCAGCAGTCGTATGGGGAACACTGAAGCTTTCTTT.

This clonotype has at least ten counts. This sequence joins TRBV29-1 and TRBJ1-5; no definite D call. CDR1 is SQVTM and CDR2 is ANQGSEA in the germline V gene. This CDR3 spans 13 amino acids. Trimming stripped 4 bases from V and 0 bases from J, with 7 bases between. This CDR3 reads CSVAGNSNQPQHF. The CDR3 nucleotides read TGCAGCGTTGCGGGCAATAGCAATCAGCCCCAGCATTTT.

This clonotype was seen many times. This chain links TRBV20-1 with TRBJ2-1; D not certain. Germline V gene sequence: CDR1 DFQATT, CDR2 SNEGSKA (reference sequence). This CDR3 has 15 residues. Trimming stripped 3 bases from V and 0 bases from J, with 12 bases between. CDR3 region: CSASSPISSYNEQFF. The CDR3 DNA sequence: TGCAGTGCTAGTTCCCCAATTAGCTCCTACAATGAGCAGTTCTTC.

This clonotype was found many times. V and J are TRBV9 and TRBJ2-2; a weak D match, TRBD2 (5 bases). Germline lookup yields CDR1 SGDLS and CDR2 YYNGEE. The V gene lost 6 bases and the J gene lost 6 bases, with 12 bases spanning the gap. The CDR3 consists of 13 residues. In DNA, the CDR3 is TGTGCCAGCAATTTGGCGGAGGCCGGGGAGCTGTTTTTT. Encoded protein: CASNLAEAGELFF. Full variable domain (rest looked up from reference TRBV9 and TRBJ2-2): DSGVTQTPKHLITATGQRVTLRCSPRSGDLSVYWYQQSLDQGLQFLIQYYNGEERAKGNILERFSAQQFPDLHSELNLSSLELGDSALYFCASNLAEAGELFFGEGSRLTVL.

This clonotype was observed a few times. The V gene is TRBV19, the J gene TRBJ2-1, with 9 bases identical to TRBD1. The V gene end was trimmed by 6 bases and the J gene end by 6 bases; junction bases not matched to a gene: 3. Germline CDR1 is LNHDA and CDR2 is SQIVND (reference sequence). CDR3 size: 13 residues. CDR3 DNA: TGTGCCAGTAGGAGGACAGGGGTCAATGAGCAGTTCTTC. Protein: CASRRTGVNEQFF.